This T cell receptor beta chain was identified during a study of monozygotic twins with inflammatory bowel disease. General study findings and limits: Twins classed as concordant or discordant showed no difference in repertoire similarity, possibly from limited power. Lower sharing of clonotypes with other individuals was seen in IBD patients than in healthy twins. This was most marked in patients showing signs of disease activity.

Making each TCR library took roughly 3,400 ng of total RNA. From the 5' RACE reads, TCRdb lists one entry per CDR3 protein and no DNA. This sample contains approximately 400,000 distinct CDR3 sequences. A word on this clonotype: Its antigen is as yet unknown.

CDR3 size: 12 residues. Germline V gene sequence: CDR1 DFQATT, CDR2 SNEGSKA (reference sequence). The rearrangement links TRBV20-1 to TRBJ1-1. Sequenced: blood. The clonotype comes from a human donor with ulcerative colitis or Crohn's disease, or a healthy co-twin of an affected twin (not recorded which). CDR3 in amino acids: CSATGMKTEAFF.